The clone carrying this T cell receptor beta chain was recorded at least ten times. Its antigen is as yet unknown. Individually, cDNA molecules had unique molecular identifiers attached to them. Each CDR3 protein is one row after TCRdb ran MiXCR on the 5' RACE reads. This sample has around 75,000 distinct CDR3 sequences, with 8.5% to 10% found just once. This record belongs to a study of early T cells in non-severe SARS-CoV-2 infection. Study as a whole: Bulk RNA isolated from unsorted whole blood underwent sequencing; chains were not paired.

Germline assignment: CDR1 SNHLY and CDR2 FYNNEI. Trimming at V came to 8 bases and at J to 5 bases, leaving 9 bases not matched to a gene. CDR3 length: 14 residues. Overall study findings and caveats: Anti-spike CD8 specificities were favored by VDJdb matching, whose results missed private and CD4 specificities.

The specimen was whole blood. This TCR came from an adult who was a healthcare worker with PCR-confirmed SARS-CoV-2 infection or an uninfected control (not recorded which). The chain uses TRBV2 and TRBJ1-5; 7 bases match TRBD1. CDR3 loop: CASGMTGRDQPQHF. The CDR3 region has the DNA TGTGCCAGCGGTATGACAGGGCGAGATCAGCCCCAGCATTTT.